The text below deals with one T cell receptor beta chain. Its antigen is unknown. This sample stems from a study of T cells in tuberculosis. Study at large: This South African cohort compared adolescents with or without latent tuberculosis against adults with active tuberculosis. Study observations and caveats: Shorter CDR3-alpha in active tuberculosis partly drove smaller distances. Smaller distances to GMM-specific TCRs suggested their expansion in active tuberculosis.

V shed 4 bases and J shed 7 bases, with 20 bases lying between them. Germline V gene sequence: CDR1 MDHEN, CDR2 SYDVKM. There are 16 residues in the CDR3. Sequencing was performed with immunoSEQ multiplex PCR; in TCRdb, only in-frame clones are kept and a portion is missing. There are more than 30,000 clones in the sample; 97% occur only once, and 6.2% lies in the top ten. The gene calls are TRBV28 and TRBJ1-5, with TRBD1 as a possible D gene (6 bases). The sequence was obtained from a donor aged 5 to 30 with latent tuberculosis or without tuberculosis infection. Sequencing was performed on PBMCs. CDR3 amino acids: CASSSTGTSLSQPQHF. The CDR3 coding sequence is TGTGCCAGCAGTTCGACAGGAACCTCCCTAAGCCAGCCCCAGCATTTT.